This TCR beta chain was found in a study of CD8 T cells in ankylosing spondylitis. Study-wide results and limits: A subset of motif variants has previously been described in the synovial fluid and blood of reactive arthritis. According to the report, clones linked to the disease were significantly enriched in matched synovial fluid samples taken from ankylosing spondylitis patients. Characteristic, it appeared, of ankylosing spondylitis blood was a TCR beta motif of about eight highly homologous variants.

Quantitative barcoded 5'-RACE was used to prepare TCR beta libraries. TCRdb re-derived calls from the 5' RACE reads in MiXCR, one entry per CDR3 protein. Counted here are 50,000 to 75,000 distinct CDR3 sequences, around 6.4% occurring once; the ten biggest clones make up approximately 5%. Trimming removed 0 bases at V and 1 base at J, with 9 bases between. The length of the CDR3 is 15 residues. The V gene's germline CDR1 is SGDLS and CDR2 YYNGEE. Worth noting for this clonotype: Antigen unknown.

This sequence joins TRBV9 and TRBJ2-3; possibly TRBD1 or TRBD2 for D (6 bases each). This TCR was sampled from a male donor with ankylosing spondylitis. Input material: synovial fluid, either unsorted or a sorted T cell fraction (not recorded which). CDR3 in DNA: TGTGCCAGCAGCGTAGAGGGGGGCCGCACAGATACGCAGTATTTT. Translated: CASSVEGGRTDTQYF.